This T cell receptor beta chain was recovered during a study of blood T cell repertoires in COVID-19. Measured with immunoSEQ multiplex PCR; TCRdb has only the in-frame clones, and not every one. The data contain some 43,000 clones, about four fifths of them singletons. Input material: peripheral blood. This TCR was recovered from a man in his fifties with active or convalescent COVID-19.

In DNA, the CDR3 is TGTGCCAGCAGTGCATCCGGGACAACGAGCTCCTACAATGAGCAGTTCTTC. Translated: CASSASGTTSSYNEQFF. The chain recombines TRBV2 with TRBJ2-1, with a weak D call TRBD1 (6 bases). CDR3 length: 17 residues. Between the trimmed V and J ends, which lost 4 bases and 0 bases, there was a span of 16 bases. Looked up from germline, CDR1 is SNHLY and CDR2 is FYNNEI.